A selection of T cell receptor beta chains follows, all from one sample in a study of beta chain features in type 1 diabetes. The protocol was immunoSEQ multiplex PCR, while the TCRdb copy is restricted to in-frame clones and leaves out a portion. The sample yields a few hundred thousand clones, approximately 28% seen once. The sequenced material came from naive CD4+ T cells from blood. All receptors derive from a man aged 18 to 35 in good health. The CDR3 runs from the conserved cysteine through the conserved F or W. The D gene is left open where the match is weak. Only part of the rows carry a size: once, few, many, or a class if the clone is expanded.

. . TRBJ2-7 TRBV18 CASSPGRSTYEQYF TGTGCCAGCTCACCGGGACGTAGTACCTACGAGCAGTACTTC
. TRBD1 TRBJ2-1 TRBV9 CASTRQGAYNEQFF TGTGCCAGCACCCGACAGGGGGCCTACAATGAGCAGTTCTTC
. . TRBJ1-1 TRBV5-4 CASSLKGYQTEAFF TGTGCCAGCAGCTTGAAGGGCTACCAAACTGAAGCTTTCTTT
. TRBD1 TRBJ2-7 TRBV6-6 CASSPRTGPNEQYF TGTGCCAGCAGTCCTCGGACAGGGCCCAACGAGCAGTACTTC
. . TRBJ2-2 TRBV10-3 CAISPGLMNTGELFF TGTGCCATCAGCCCCGGACTGATGAACACCGGGGAGCTGTTTTTT
. . TRBJ2-3 TRBV30 CAWSGTSATDTQYF TGTGCCTGGAGTGGCACTAGTGCGACAGATACGCAGTATTTT
. . TRBJ2-7 TRBV7-2 CASRLRTASYEQYF TGTGCCAGCAGGCTGAGGACAGCCTCCTACGAGCAGTACTTC
. . TRBJ2-5 TRBV9 CASSEGPQETQYF TGTGCCAGCAGTGAGGGCCCCCAGGAGACCCAGTACTTC
. TRBD2 TRBJ2-1 TRBV11-3 CASSKRAGGQYEQFF TGTGCCAGCAGCAAGAGGGCGGGAGGGCAGTATGAGCAGTTCTTC
few . TRBJ2-1 TRBV9 CASSVVGSYNEQFF TGTGCCAGCAGCGTAGTGGGTTCCTACAATGAGCAGTTCTTC
. . TRBJ2-1 TRBV7-7 CASSPLGILNEQFF TGTGCTAGCAGCCCCCTGGGGATCCTCAATGAGCAGTTCTTC
. . TRBJ2-3 TRBV9 CASSVVANPSTDTQYF TGTGCCAGCAGCGTAGTAGCGAACCCTAGCACAGATACGCAGTATTTT
. . TRBJ1-2 TRBV7-9 CASSLALPSYGYTF TGTGCCAGCAGCTTAGCGCTTCCGAGCTATGGCTACACCTTC
few TRBD2 TRBJ2-1 TRBV9 CASSPGLAPDEQFF TGTGCCAGCAGCCCGGGACTAGCCCCAGATGAGCAGTTCTTC
few . TRBJ1-1 TRBV29-1 CSVRQSNTEAFF TGCAGCGTTAGACAGTCGAACACTGAAGCTTTCTTT
few . TRBJ1-1 TRBV29-1 CSAPSPRGGPGWTEAFF TGCAGCGCCCCATCTCCGCGAGGGGGACCGGGGTGGACTGAAGCTTTCTTT
few TRBD1 TRBJ2-4 TRBV29-1 CSVARGQVDIQYF TGCAGCGTGGCCAGGGGACAGGTAGACATTCAGTACTTC
. TRBD1 TRBJ2-2 TRBV14 CASSRRTGMNTGELFF TGTGCCAGCAGCAGGCGGACAGGGATGAACACCGGGGAGCTGTTTTTT
. . TRBJ1-1 TRBV7-2 CASSLSRNTEAFF TGTGCCAGCAGCTTAAGCCGGAACACTGAAGCTTTCTTT
few TRBD2 TRBJ2-4 TRBV29-1 CSVESSGRGNIQYF TGCAGCGTTGAATCGAGCGGGAGGGGTAACATTCAGTACTTC
. TRBD2 TRBJ2-3 TRBV30 CAWSLRTSGRDTQYF TGTGCCTGGAGTCTCAGGACTAGCGGGCGAGATACGCAGTATTTT
few . TRBJ2-3 TRBV10-3 CAISEAGRTDTQYF TGTGCCATCAGTGAAGCGGGCCGCACAGATACGCAGTATTTT
few . TRBJ1-1 TRBV29-1 CSAAGPTTEAFF TGCAGCGCCGCCGGGCCCACCACTGAAGCTTTCTTT
. TRBD1 TRBJ2-7 TRBV5-6 CASRGDRDRYEQYF TGTGCCAGCAGGGGGGACAGGGATCGATACGAGCAGTACTTC